Presented here are 14 T cell receptor beta chains from one specimen sequenced in a study of blood T cell repertoires in COVID-19. Repertoires were generated with immunoSEQ multiplex PCR, while TCRdb's copy carries only in-frame clones and drops some. Of 90,000 to 150,000 clones in the sample, about four fifths were seen once. The sequenced sample consisted of peripheral blood. The origin of the receptors is a human donor in a cohort sampled during active COVID-19.

The V and J genes are TRBV5-1 and TRBJ2-5; 7 bases map to TRBD2. The junction had 8 bases not matched to a gene; V was cut back by 5 bases and J by 1 base. The V gene's germline CDR1 is SGHRS and CDR2 YFSETQ. The CDR3 has 15 amino acids. The CDR3 DNA sequence: TGCGCCAGCAGGGGGACTTGGGGGGGCCAAGAGACCCAGTACTTC. Translating it yields CASRGTWGGQETQYF. The full variable domain, its missing parts supplied by reference TRBV5-1 and TRBJ2-5, is KAGVTQTPRYLIKTRGQQVTLSCSPISGHRSVSWYQQTPGQGLQFLFEYFSETQRNKGNFPGRFSGRQFSNSRSEMNVSTLELGDSALYLCASRGTWGGQETQYFGPGTRLLVL.

V and J are TRBV5-5 and TRBJ2-7, with TRBD1 matching over 11 bases. Germline V lookup: CDR1 SGHKS, CDR2 YYEKEE (reference sequence). The CDR3 sequence is 18 residues long. J lost 2 bases, V lost 6 bases, and 16 bases had no gene match. The CDR3 coding sequence is TGTGCCAGCACCCTCCAGAGGACAGGGGGCGTCCTACCCTACGAGCAGTACTTC. Its translation: CASTLQRTGGVLPYEQYF.

This sequence joins TRBV6-2 or TRBV6-3 and TRBJ2-5, with 9 bases matching TRBD2. V was pared by 6 bases and J by 5 bases, with 7 bases of the junction left unmatched. CDR3 length equals 14 residues. Germline V CDR1 and CDR2: MNHEY, SVGEGT. The CDR3 is CASSRGLAMETQYF. CDR3 nucleotide sequence: TGTGCCAGCAGCCGGGGACTAGCTATGGAGACCCAGTACTTC.

A few counts support this clone. The genes are TRBV9 and TRBJ2-5, with a weak D call TRBD2 (5 bases). This CDR3 is built from 13 residues. V lost 4 bases and J lost 4, with 11 bases in between. The germline gives CDR1 SGDLS, CDR2 YYNGEE. This CDR3 is CASSPSAGETQYF. The CDR3 nucleotides read TGTGCCAGCAGCCCATCGGCGGGAGAGACCCAGTACTTC.

The gene calls are TRBV12-2 and TRBJ2-5; the listed D gene, TRBD2, was not tested against the DNA. TRBV12-2 is a pseudogene. This CDR3 region has 15 residues. CDR3 in amino acids: CASRWGLAAGGTQYF. The CDR3 bases are TGTGCAAGTCGCTGGGGACTAGCGGCGGGAGGGACCCAGTACTTC.

The V call is TRBV6-5, the J call TRBJ1-2; TRBD1 agrees at 9 bases. The CDR3 has 14 residues. Germline V gives CDR1 MNHEY, CDR2 SVGAGI. The V gene end was trimmed by 2 bases and the J gene end by 4 bases; junction bases not matched to a gene: 2. DNA for the CDR3: TGTGCCAGCAGTTACGCACAGGGGGCCTATGGCTACACCTTC. This codes for CASSYAQGAYGYTF.

CDR3 nucleotide sequence: TGTGCCAGCAGTGAAGGTCGCAGGGACTACTATGGCTACACCTTC. Its protein product is CASSEGRRDYYGYTF. This chain connects TRBV2 to TRBJ1-2; perhaps TRBD1 as D (5 bases). The CDR3 has 15 residues. The ends were cut back, 1 base at V and 3 bases at J, with 12 bases in the middle. Germline V CDR1 and CDR2: SNHLY, FYNNEI.

About this clone: Since no conserved phenylalanine or tryptophan closes the CDR3, a read error is the likely cause. No DNA is shown, since the ends of the CDR3 on it are uncertain; the CDR3 is the one TCRdb lists. This chain links TRBV5-4 with TRBJ1-1; the table names TRBD1, a call not compared with the DNA. The CDR3 extends over 12 residues, inclusive of both ends. The germline CDR1 and CDR2 sequences are SGHNT and YYREEE (reference sequence). CDR3 in amino acids: CASSLEWGLLSL.

Here the CDR3 DNA reads TGTGCCAGCAGTTCGGCGGGCGTGAGCACAGATACGCAGTATTTT. It specifies CASSSAGVSTDTQYF. The chain has TRBV7-2 and TRBJ2-3, with D possibly matching TRBD2 (5 bases). CDR3 length equals 15 residues. V was cut by 6 bases and J by 0 bases, with 13 bases left in between. CDR1 is SGHTA and CDR2 is FQGNSA in the germline V gene.

This sequence joins TRBV6-2 or TRBV6-3 and TRBJ2-1; the match to TRBD2 covers 7 bases. This CDR3 is built from 17 residues. The germline CDR1 and CDR2 sequences are MNHEY and SVGEGT. V lost 0 bases to trimming and J lost 3 bases; unmatched junction nucleotides: 8. The CDR3 DNA is TGTGCCAGCAGTTACTCCCCCAGCGGGGCTTACTACAATGAGCAGTTCTTC. Protein product: CASSYSPSGAYYNEQFF.

In DNA form, the CDR3 reads TGTGCCAGCAGCCAAGGGATGCGGGGGTACTCCTACGAGCAGTACTTC. Translation: CASSQGMRGYSYEQYF. The V and J genes are TRBV3-1 (or the pseudogene TRBV3-2) and TRBJ2-7; 7 nucleotides align to TRBD2. V shed 1 base and J 0 bases; nucleotides not matched to a gene: 6. The CDR3 is made up of 16 amino acids. CDR1 and CDR2 (germline): LGHDT, YNNKEL (reference sequence).

This sequence joins TRBV6-6 and TRBJ2-2; TRBD1 matches 7 bases. The V gene end was trimmed by 6 bases and the J gene end by 6 bases; junction bases not matched to a gene: 4. CDR1 and CDR2 (germline): MNHNY, SVGAGI (reference sequence). The CDR3 contains 13 residues. For the CDR3, the DNA is TGTGCCAGCAGCCGACAGGGCTCCGGGGAGCTGTTTTTT. Translated: CASSRQGSGELFF.

The rearrangement joins TRBV9 to TRBJ2-1; 8 bases are shared with TRBD1. The germline CDR1 and CDR2 sequences are SGDLS and YYNGEE. With V trimmed by 0 bases and J by 8 bases, 4 bases remained unmatched. The CDR3 is 14 residues long. CDR3 sequence (DNA): TGTGCCAGCAGCGTAGGGACAGGGATGGATGAGCAGTTCTTC. This encodes CASSVGTGMDEQFF.

The V call is TRBV23-1, the J call TRBJ1-5; tentative D call: TRBD1 (6 bases). TRBV23-1 is an ORF, with its function uncertain. V shed 3 bases and J shed 3 bases, with 12 bases lying between them. The CDR3 contains 15 residues. CDR3 protein: CASSQRTVLNQPQHF. Written as DNA, the CDR3 is TGCGCCAGCAGTCAGCGGACAGTACTCAATCAGCCCCAGCATTTT.